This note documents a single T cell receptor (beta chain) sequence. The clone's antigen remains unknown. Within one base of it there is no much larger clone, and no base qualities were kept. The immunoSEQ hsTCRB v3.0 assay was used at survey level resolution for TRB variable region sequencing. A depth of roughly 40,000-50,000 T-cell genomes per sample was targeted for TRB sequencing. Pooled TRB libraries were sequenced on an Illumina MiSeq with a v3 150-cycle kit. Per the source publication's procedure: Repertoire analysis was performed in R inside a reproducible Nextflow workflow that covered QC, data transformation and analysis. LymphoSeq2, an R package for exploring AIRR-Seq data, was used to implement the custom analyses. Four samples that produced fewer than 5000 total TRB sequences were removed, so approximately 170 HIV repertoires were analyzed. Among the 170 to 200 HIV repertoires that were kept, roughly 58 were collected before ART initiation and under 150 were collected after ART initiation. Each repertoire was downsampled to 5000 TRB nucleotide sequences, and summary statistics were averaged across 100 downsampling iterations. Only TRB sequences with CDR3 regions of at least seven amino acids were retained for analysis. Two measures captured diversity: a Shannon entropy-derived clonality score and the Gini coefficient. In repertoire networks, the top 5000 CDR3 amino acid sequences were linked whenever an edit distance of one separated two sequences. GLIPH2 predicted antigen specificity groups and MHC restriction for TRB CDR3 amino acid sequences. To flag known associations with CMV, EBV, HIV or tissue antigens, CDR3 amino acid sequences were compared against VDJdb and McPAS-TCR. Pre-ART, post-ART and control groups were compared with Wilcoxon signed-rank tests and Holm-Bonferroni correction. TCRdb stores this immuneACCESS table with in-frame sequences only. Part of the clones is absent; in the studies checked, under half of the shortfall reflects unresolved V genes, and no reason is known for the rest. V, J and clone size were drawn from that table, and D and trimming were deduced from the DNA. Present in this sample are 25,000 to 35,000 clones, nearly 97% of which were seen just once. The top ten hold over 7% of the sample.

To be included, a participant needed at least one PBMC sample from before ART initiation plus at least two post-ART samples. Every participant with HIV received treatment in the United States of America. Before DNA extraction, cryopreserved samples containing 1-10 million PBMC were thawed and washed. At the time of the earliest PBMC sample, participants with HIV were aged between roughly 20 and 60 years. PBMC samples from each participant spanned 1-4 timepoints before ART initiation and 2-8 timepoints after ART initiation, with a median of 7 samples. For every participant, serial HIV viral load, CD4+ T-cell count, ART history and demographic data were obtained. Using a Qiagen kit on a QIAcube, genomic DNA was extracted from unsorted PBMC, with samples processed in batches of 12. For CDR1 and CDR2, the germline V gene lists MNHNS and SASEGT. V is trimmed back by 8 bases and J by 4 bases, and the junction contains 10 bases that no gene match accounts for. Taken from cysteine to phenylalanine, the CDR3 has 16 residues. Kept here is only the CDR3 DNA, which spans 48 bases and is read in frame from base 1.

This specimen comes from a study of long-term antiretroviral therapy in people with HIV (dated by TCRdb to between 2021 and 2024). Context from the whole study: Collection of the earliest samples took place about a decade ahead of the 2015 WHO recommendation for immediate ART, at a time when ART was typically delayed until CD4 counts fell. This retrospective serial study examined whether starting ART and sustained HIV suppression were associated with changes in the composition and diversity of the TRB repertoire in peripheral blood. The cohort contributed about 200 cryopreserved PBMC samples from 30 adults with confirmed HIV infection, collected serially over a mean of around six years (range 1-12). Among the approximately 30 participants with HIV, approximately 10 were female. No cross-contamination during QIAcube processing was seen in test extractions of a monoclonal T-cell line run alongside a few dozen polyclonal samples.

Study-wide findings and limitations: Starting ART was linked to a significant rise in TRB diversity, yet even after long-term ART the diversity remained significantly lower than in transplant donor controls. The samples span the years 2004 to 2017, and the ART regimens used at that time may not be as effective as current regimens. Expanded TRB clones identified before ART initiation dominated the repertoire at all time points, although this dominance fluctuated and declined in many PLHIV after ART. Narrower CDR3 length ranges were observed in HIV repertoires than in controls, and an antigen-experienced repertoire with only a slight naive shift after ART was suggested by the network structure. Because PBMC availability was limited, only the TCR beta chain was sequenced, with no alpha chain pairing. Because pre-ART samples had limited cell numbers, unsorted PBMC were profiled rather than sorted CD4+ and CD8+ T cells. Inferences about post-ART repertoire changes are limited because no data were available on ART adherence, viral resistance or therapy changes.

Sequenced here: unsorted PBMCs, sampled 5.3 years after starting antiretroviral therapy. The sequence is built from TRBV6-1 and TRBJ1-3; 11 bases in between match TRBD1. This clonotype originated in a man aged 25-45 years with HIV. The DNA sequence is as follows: TGTGCCAGCGGTGGTGGGACAGGGGGATTAGGAAACACCATATATTTT. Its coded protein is CASGGGTGGLGNTIYF.